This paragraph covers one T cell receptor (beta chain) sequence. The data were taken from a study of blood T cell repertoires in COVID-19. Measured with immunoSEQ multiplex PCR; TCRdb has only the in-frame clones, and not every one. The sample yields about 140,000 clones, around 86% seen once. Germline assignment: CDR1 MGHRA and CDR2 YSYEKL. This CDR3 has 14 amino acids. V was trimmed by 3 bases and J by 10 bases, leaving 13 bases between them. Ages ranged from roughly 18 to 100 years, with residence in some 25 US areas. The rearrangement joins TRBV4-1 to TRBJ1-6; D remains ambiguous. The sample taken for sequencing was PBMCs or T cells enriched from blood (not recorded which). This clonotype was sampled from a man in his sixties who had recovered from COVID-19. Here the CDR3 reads CASSQLSNGSPLHF. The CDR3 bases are TGCGCCAGCAGCCAGCTTTCAAACGGGTCACCCCTCCACTTT.